Listed below are T cell receptor beta chains from one sample, sequenced in a study of response to subunit inactivated influenza vaccine. TCRdb re-called the RT-PCR reads with MiXCR, one entry per CDR3 protein. Altogether roughly 500,000 distinct CDR3 sequences are present, approximately 17% being singletons, with the ten largest covering about 3%. Specimen: CD4+ T cells sorted from PBMCs, collected around 25 months after vaccination. All receptors derive from a man between 50 and 69 years old who received an inactivated influenza vaccine. Both conserved end residues are part of each CDR3. The size of a clone is reported for some rows only, either as once, few or many, or as a class for expanded clones.

v_gene	abundance	j_gene	len	CDR3aa
TRBV6-2/TRBV6-3	-	TRBJ2-5	15	CASSYAEGRGETQYF
TRBV7-9	few	TRBJ2-7	17	CASSLVGGGTGGREQYF
TRBV12-3/TRBV12-4	few	TRBJ2-2	15	CASRGPRGRTGELFF
TRBV5-6	-	TRBJ2-1	15	CASSFPGQGWNEQFF
TRBV7-2	-	TRBJ2-3	13	CASGAGRADTQYF
TRBV5-1	-	TRBJ1-1	14	CASTGFGADTEAFF
TRBV6-5	-	TRBJ2-5	15	CASSSGTGVAETQYF
TRBV15	-	TRBJ2-3	14	CATSRQGIADTQYF
TRBV7-8	many	TRBJ2-3	14	CASSLDPMIDTQYF
TRBV29-1	-	TRBJ1-2	13	CSVRQGADPGYTF